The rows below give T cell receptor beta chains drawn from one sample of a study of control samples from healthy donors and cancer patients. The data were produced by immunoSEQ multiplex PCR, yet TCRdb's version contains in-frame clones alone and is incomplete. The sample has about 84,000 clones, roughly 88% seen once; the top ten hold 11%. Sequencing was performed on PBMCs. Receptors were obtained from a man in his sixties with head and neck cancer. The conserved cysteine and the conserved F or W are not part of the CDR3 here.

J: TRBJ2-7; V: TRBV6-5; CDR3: ASSYSNRGAYEQY
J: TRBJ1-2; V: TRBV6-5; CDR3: ATTGHLNNGYT
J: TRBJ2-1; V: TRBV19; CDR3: ASSPINRANEQF
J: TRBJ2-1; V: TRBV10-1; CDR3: ASITSGRARYNEQF
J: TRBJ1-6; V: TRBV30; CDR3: AWSPRDIPSSYNSPLH
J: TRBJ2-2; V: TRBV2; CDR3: ASLTEYSSTGELF
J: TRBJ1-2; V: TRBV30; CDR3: AWSGGNHGYT
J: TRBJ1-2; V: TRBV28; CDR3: ASSSAGAYGYT
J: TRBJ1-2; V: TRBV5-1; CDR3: ASSLAPGDNYGYT
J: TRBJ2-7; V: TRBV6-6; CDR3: ASSSGPSYEQY
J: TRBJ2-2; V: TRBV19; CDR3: ASSEPNTGELF
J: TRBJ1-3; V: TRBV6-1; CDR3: ASSEGTGGGNTIY
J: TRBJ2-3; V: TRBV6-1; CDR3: ASSRRSGDTQY
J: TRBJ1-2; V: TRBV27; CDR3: ASSLSRGGGANYGYT
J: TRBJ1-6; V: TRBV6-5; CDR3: ASSYSGAAYNSPLH
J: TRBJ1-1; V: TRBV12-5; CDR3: ASGFVLRSPPEAF
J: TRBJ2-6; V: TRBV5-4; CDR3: ASSLEETGAGANVLT
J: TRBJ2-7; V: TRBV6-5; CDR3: ASSPEPGRSYEQY
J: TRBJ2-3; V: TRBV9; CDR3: ASSVTMEAQY
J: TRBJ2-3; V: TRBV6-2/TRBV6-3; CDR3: ASSYRGTSGRSTDTQY
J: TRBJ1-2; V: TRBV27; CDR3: ASSSSGTGNGYT
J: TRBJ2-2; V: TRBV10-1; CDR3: ASSVASGNTGELF
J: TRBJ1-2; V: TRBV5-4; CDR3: ASSSPGTGGHYGYT
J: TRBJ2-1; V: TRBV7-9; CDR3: ASKKGNNEQF
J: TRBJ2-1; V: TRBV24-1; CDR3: ATRQSSYNEQF
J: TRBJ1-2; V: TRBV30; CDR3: AWSVWGERRYGYT
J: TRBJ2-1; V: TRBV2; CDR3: ASSDGSGGSDEQF
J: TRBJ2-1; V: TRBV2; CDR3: ASVAGEQF